This entry lists 28 T cell receptor beta chains sequenced from one sample in a study of T cell repertoires in cytomegalovirus infection. TCRdb reprocessed the reads with MiXCR, giving one entry per CDR3 protein. Of around 740,000 distinct CDR3 sequences in the sample, 35% to 45% are singletons; the top ten hold 2.5% to 3.5%. Sequenced sample: PBMCs. The receptors stem from a human donor in good health (CMV status not recorded). Some clones in this sample may be carry-over from other donors' samples.

The chain uses TRBV29-1 and TRBJ2-1; D not certain. The CDR3 sequence is 13 residues long. The V and J ends lost 1 base and 0 bases respectively, with 4 bases between them. Germline CDR1 and CDR2: SQVTM and ANQGSEA. As DNA, the CDR3 is TGCAGCGTTGAAGGGGGCTCCTACAATGAGCAGTTCTTC. Amino acids: CSVEGGSYNEQFF.

This clonotype has more than one count but fewer than ten. The chain uses TRBV28 and TRBJ2-7; 9 nucleotides align to TRBD2. With V trimmed by 6 bases and J by 1 base, 7 bases remained unmatched. The CDR3 consists of 15 residues. Germline CDR1 is MDHEN and CDR2 is SYDVKM. The CDR3 DNA reads as TGTGCCAGCAGCACTACTAGCGGGCGTTCCTACGAGCAGTACTTC. Amino acids: CASSTTSGRSYEQYF.

V is TRBV4-1 and J is TRBJ2-7; perhaps TRBD2 as D (6 bases). Germline CDR1 and CDR2: MGHRA and YSYEKL. Trimming left V 3 bases short and J 6 bases short, with 12 bases between. This CDR3 contains 13 residues. The CDR3 sequence: CASSQGVGGEQYF. The CDR3, as DNA: TGCGCCAGCAGCCAGGGAGTGGGAGGCGAGCAGTACTTC.

The chain uses TRBV5-5 and TRBJ2-2; D is uncertain. Per the germline V gene, CDR1 is SGHKS and CDR2 is YYEKEE (reference sequence). The CDR3 is 14 residues long. V lost 4 bases and J lost 5, with 12 bases in between. In nucleotides, the CDR3 is TGTGCCAGCAGCGGTTCTGTGGGGACCGGGGAGCTGTTTTTT. Protein: CASSGSVGTGELFF.

The chain joins TRBV10-3 to TRBJ2-3; D is possibly TRBD2 (5 bases). Germline CDR1 and CDR2: ENHRY and SYGVKD. V dropped 4 bases and J dropped 4 bases, with 15 bases sitting between them. This CDR3 has 15 amino acids. In nucleotides, the CDR3 is TGTGCCATCAGTGTCCCACCGGGAAGGTCAGATACGCAGTATTTT. Its translation is CAISVPPGRSDTQYF.

The chain uses TRBV27 and TRBJ1-6; 7 nucleotides line up with TRBD1. The V and J ends lost 6 bases and 7 bases, in that order; junction bases with no gene match: 6. The CDR3 contains 14 residues. Per germline, CDR1 MNHEY and CDR2 SMNVEV (reference sequence). In DNA, the CDR3 is TGTGCCAGCAGACCGGGACAGCAGAATTCACCCCTCCACTTT. Its protein product is CASRPGQQNSPLHF.

This clonotype was observed a few times. The chain uses TRBV6-5 and TRBJ2-3, with D perhaps matching TRBD1 (5 bases). Between the trimmed V and J ends, which lost 6 bases and 2 bases, there was a span of 9 bases. Germline loops: CDR1 MNHEY, CDR2 SVGAGI. This CDR3 is built from 13 residues. Written as DNA, the CDR3 is TGTGCCAGCAGACTGGACAACACAGATACGCAGTATTTT. Encoded protein: CASRLDNTDTQYF.

This clonotype has a count of ten or more. The chain carries TRBV7-2 and TRBJ2-7; 10 positions match TRBD2. This CDR3 has 14 amino acids. CDR1 SGHTA and CDR2 FQGNSA come from the germline V gene. V gave up 3 bases and J gave up 5 bases; unmatched junction bases: 4. The CDR3 coding sequence is TGTGCCAGCAGCTTTAGCGGGAGGACAAACGAGCAGTACTTC. It specifies CASSFSGRTNEQYF.

Points on this clonotype: The junction departs from germline at one end; a sequencing error may be responsible. The chain links TRBV7-8 to TRBJ1-6, with D unresolved. CDR1 is SGHVS and CDR2 is FQNEAQ in the germline V gene. The CDR3 is made up of 15 amino acids. The CDR3 coding sequence is TGTGCCAGCACCTTGGAGGCAGGCCGTAATTCACCCCACCACTTT. It translates to CASTLEAGRNSPHHF.

This rearrangement joins TRBV6-2 or TRBV6-3 to TRBJ1-6; 11 bases map to TRBD1. Germline values: CDR1 MNHEY, CDR2 SVGEGT. This CDR3 spans 18 amino acids. With V trimmed by 8 bases and J by 7 bases, 16 bases remained unmatched. DNA of the CDR3: TGTGCCAGCTCGTCGGGACAGGGGGGCCGGGGGGGAAATTCACCCCTCCACTTT. Protein: CASSSGQGGRGGNSPLHF.

About this clonotype: Possible read error: a much larger clone is one base away. The V gene is TRBV7-8, the J gene TRBJ2-1; D not resolved. CDR1 and CDR2 from the germline V gene are SGHVS and FQNEAQ. The CDR3 has 16 amino acids. V lost 1 base to trimming and J lost 3 bases, with 13 bases between them. Written as DNA, the CDR3 is TGTGCCAGCAGCTTAGGCTCCGGCAGAAACTACAATGAGCAGTTCTTC. Protein sequence: CASSLGSGRNYNEQFF.

This clonotype was detected many times. V and J are TRBV7-9 and TRBJ2-3, with 10 bases matching TRBD1. The CDR3 sequence is 18 residues long. V lost 3 bases and J lost 6; bases outside the gene matches: 15. The V gene's germline CDR1 is SEHNR and CDR2 FQNEAQ (reference sequence). In nucleotides, the CDR3 is TGTGCCAGCAGCTTGATACTTCGGGACAGGGGAATTTCTGATACGCAGTATTTT. It specifies CASSLILRDRGISDTQYF.

The chain has TRBV20-1 and TRBJ2-1; D possibly corresponds to TRBD1 (6 bases). The germline V gene encodes CDR1 DFQATT and CDR2 SNEGSKA (reference sequence). CDR3 length equals 14 residues. Trimming left V 6 bases short and J 8 bases short, with 20 bases between. The CDR3 DNA follows: TGCAGTGCCTCTGGAGGCAGGGGTCTGTATGAGCAGTTCTTC. Its protein is CSASGGRGLYEQFF.

This chain connects TRBV12-3 or TRBV12-4 to TRBJ2-1, with D possibly matching TRBD1 (6 bases). CDR3 length equals 12 residues. V was trimmed by 2 bases and J by 10 bases, leaving 9 bases between them. The chain's CDR3 is CASSLNRVEQFF. Here the CDR3 DNA reads TGTGCCAGCAGTTTAAACAGGGTGGAGCAGTTCTTC.

This clonotype came up once. V and J are TRBV6-2 or TRBV6-3 and TRBJ2-1, with TRBD1 as a possible D gene (6 bases). Germline loops: CDR1 MNHEY, CDR2 SVGEGT. This CDR3 comprises 14 residues. The CDR3: CAAGTPTKNNEQFF. The CDR3 DNA is TGTGCAGCAGGGACACCGACCAAAAACAATGAGCAGTTCTTC.

The chain has TRBV28 and TRBJ2-7; 11 bases fit TRBD1. Germline CDR1 reads MDHEN; CDR2 reads SYDVKM. The CDR3 has 16 amino acids. J gave up 6 bases and V 5 bases, and 12 bases lay outside the gene matches. CDR3 amino acids: CASSKIRGTGGAEQYF. CDR3 DNA: TGTGCCAGCAGTAAGATCCGCGGGACAGGGGGGGCCGAGCAGTACTTC. The full variable domain, in which reference TRBV28 and TRBJ2-7 provide the parts outside the CDR3, is DVKVTQSSRYLVKRTGEKVFLECVQDMDHENMFWYRQDPGLGLRLIYFSYDVKMKEKGDIPEGYSVSREKKERFSLILESASTNQTSMYLCASSKIRGTGGAEQYFGPGTRLTVT.

V usage is TRBV12-3 or TRBV12-4 and J usage is TRBJ2-1, with TRBD2 matching 7 bases. The CDR3 totals 16 residues. With V trimmed by 7 bases and J by 5 bases, 14 bases remained unmatched. The CDR3 loop reads CASTSNREGRDNEQFF. In DNA, the CDR3 is TGTGCCAGCACCTCCAATAGGGAGGGCCGGGACAATGAGCAGTTCTTC.

This clonotype was detected only once. The V and J genes are TRBV20-1 and TRBJ1-5, with a weak D call TRBD1 (5 bases). Germline CDR1 reads DFQATT; CDR2 reads SNEGSKA (reference sequence). This CDR3 is built from 16 residues. The ends were cut back, 0 bases at V and 1 base at J, with 13 bases in the middle. The CDR3 DNA reads TGCAGTGCTAGAGACGTTCTCGGGGGGAGCAATCAGCCCCAGCATTTT. It is translated as CSARDVLGGSNQPQHF.

As for this clonotype: The junction differs from germline at one of its ends, possibly a read error. The chain couples TRBV7-6 to TRBJ2-1, with TRBD1 matching over 9 bases. The germline CDR1 and CDR2 sequences are SGHVS and FNYEAQ. The CDR3 has 15 amino acids. CDR3 amino acids: CASSPGQGQGNERFF. In DNA, the CDR3 is TGTGCCAGCAGCCCTGGACAGGGGCAAGGCAATGAGCGGTTCTTC.

Points on this clonotype: Given a much more abundant clone one base away, this may be a read error. The DNA of the CDR3 is TGTGCCAGCAGCTTAGTTCCGGGCGGGGAGCTGTTTTTT. The encoded protein is CASSLVPGGELFF. V is TRBV7-2 and J is TRBJ2-2, with unresolved D. Trimming removed 1 base at V and 7 bases at J, with 7 bases between. CDR1 and CDR2 from the germline V gene are SGHTA and FQGNSA. The CDR3 is 13 amino acids.

The V call is TRBV6-6, the J call TRBJ1-6, with D perhaps TRBD1 (6 bases). This CDR3 comprises 14 residues. Germline V gene sequence: CDR1 MNHNY, CDR2 SVGAGI (reference sequence). Trimming removed 0 bases at V and 10 bases at J, with 10 bases between. In DNA form, the CDR3 reads TGTGCCAGCAGTTACTCAGGGGGAAGCTCACCCCTCCACTTT. This sequence encodes CASSYSGGSSPLHF.

The chain couples TRBV29-1 to TRBJ1-1; D is possibly TRBD1 (6 bases). The CDR3 is 19 amino acids. Germline V lookup: CDR1 SQVTM, CDR2 ANQGSEA. The V gene lost 1 base and the J gene lost 0 bases, with 24 bases spanning the gap. The CDR3 loop reads CSVEATMRGLNSMNTEAFF. The CDR3 region has the DNA TGCAGCGTTGAAGCGACGATGAGGGGGTTAAACTCTATGAACACTGAAGCTTTCTTT.

This clonotype was found a few times. The CDR3 coding sequence is TGTGCCAGCAGTTTGAGGACTAAGACCACCAATGAGCAGTTCTTC. Its translation is CASSLRTKTTNEQFF. V is TRBV12-3 or TRBV12-4 and J is TRBJ2-1; a weak D match, TRBD2 (6 bases). Trimming took 3 bases from V and 6 from J, leaving 15 bases between them. The CDR3 consists of 15 residues.

A word on this clonotype: Just one base apart from a much larger clone, this may be a read error. The rearrangement uses TRBV7-6 and TRBJ2-1; the D gene is possibly TRBD1 (5 bases). Germline-derived CDR1 and CDR2 are SGHVS and FNYEAQ. This CDR3 has 12 residues. CDR3 nucleotide sequence: TGTGCCAGCAGCCGTCAGGACAATGAGCAGTGCTTC. Protein product: CASSRQDNEQCF.

CDR3 in amino acids: CASSTPMAGTANSPLHF. DNA for the CDR3: TGTGCCAGCAGTACCCCGATGGCGGGGACAGCTAATTCACCCCTCCACTTT. The V call is TRBV7-6, the J call TRBJ1-6; 7 bases align to TRBD1. Germline CDR1 is SGHVS and CDR2 is FNYEAQ. V shed 6 bases and J 6 bases; nucleotides not matched to a gene: 14. This CDR3 contains 17 residues. Together with reference TRBV7-6 and TRBJ1-6, the CDR3 gives the full variable domain: GAGVSQSPRYKVTKRGQDVALRCDPISGHVSLYWYRQALGQGPEFLTYFNYEAQQDKSGLPNDRFSAERPEGSISTLTIQRTEQRDSAMYRCASSTPMAGTANSPLHFGNGTRLTVT.

This clonotype was counted a few times. The rearrangement joins TRBV27 to TRBJ2-1, with 8 bases that match TRBD2. V shed 5 bases, J shed 4 bases, and the junction held 7 bases outside the gene matches. Germline V gene data show CDR1 as MNHEY and CDR2 as SMNVEV (reference sequence). This CDR3 contains 15 residues. In DNA, the CDR3 is TGTGCCAGCAGTCCCCAGCGGGAGTGGTACAATGAGCAGTTCTTC. It is translated as CASSPQREWYNEQFF.

V gene TRBV28 combines with J gene TRBJ2-7; TRBD2 matches 12 bases. CDR3 size: 14 residues. CDR1 is MDHEN and CDR2 is SYDVKM in the germline V gene. The J segment lost 3 bases and the V segment lost 10 bases, leaving 7 bases of the junction unmatched. The CDR3: CATATSGRIYEQYF. The CDR3 coding sequence is TGTGCCACCGCGACTAGCGGGAGAATCTACGAGCAGTACTTC.

This chain uses TRBV25-1 with TRBJ2-7; tentative D call: TRBD2 (5 bases). This CDR3 contains 14 residues. Germline assignment: CDR1 MGHDK and CDR2 SYGVNS. V dropped 1 base and J dropped 5 bases, with 12 bases sitting between them. The CDR3: CASSESWGVHEQYF. DNA for the CDR3: TGTGCCAGCAGTGAATCTTGGGGAGTCCACGAGCAGTACTTC.